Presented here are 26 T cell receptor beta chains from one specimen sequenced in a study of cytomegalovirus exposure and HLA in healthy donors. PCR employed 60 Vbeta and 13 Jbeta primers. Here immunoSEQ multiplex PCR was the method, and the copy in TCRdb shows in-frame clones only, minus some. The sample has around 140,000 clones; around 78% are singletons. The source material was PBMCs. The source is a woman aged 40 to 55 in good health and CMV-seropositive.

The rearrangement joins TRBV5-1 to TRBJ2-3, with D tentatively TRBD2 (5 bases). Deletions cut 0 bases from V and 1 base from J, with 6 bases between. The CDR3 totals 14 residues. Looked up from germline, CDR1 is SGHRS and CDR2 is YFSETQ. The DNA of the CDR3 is TGCGCCAGCAGCTTGGGGGGAGGCACAGATACGCAGTATTTT. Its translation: CASSLGGGTDTQYF.

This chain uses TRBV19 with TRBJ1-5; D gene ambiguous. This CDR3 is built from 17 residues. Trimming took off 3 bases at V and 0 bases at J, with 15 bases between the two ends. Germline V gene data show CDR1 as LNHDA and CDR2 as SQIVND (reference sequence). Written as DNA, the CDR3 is TGTGCCAGTAGTATCCCGATGGGCAGAGATAGCAATCAGCCCCAGCATTTT. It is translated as CASSIPMGRDSNQPQHF.

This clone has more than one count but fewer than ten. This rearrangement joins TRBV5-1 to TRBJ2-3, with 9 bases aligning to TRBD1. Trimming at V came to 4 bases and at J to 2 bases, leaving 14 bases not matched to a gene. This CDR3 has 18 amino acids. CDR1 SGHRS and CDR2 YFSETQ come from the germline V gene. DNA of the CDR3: TGCGCCAGCAGCGCCGGGACAGGGATGAGCGGAATCACAGATACGCAGTATTTT. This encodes CASSAGTGMSGITDTQYF. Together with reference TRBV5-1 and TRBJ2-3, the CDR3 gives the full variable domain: KAGVTQTPRYLIKTRGQQVTLSCSPISGHRSVSWYQQTPGQGLQFLFEYFSETQRNKGNFPGRFSGRQFSNSRSEMNVSTLELGDSALYLCASSAGTGMSGITDTQYFGPGTRLTVL.

The CDR3 spells CASSPRVREEGDTQYF. CDR3 nucleotides: TGTGCCAGCAGCCCTAGGGTTCGGGAAGAAGGGGATACGCAGTATTTT. V and J are TRBV7-9 and TRBJ2-3; the D gene is possibly TRBD2 (5 bases). Trimming pared 5 bases from V and 6 bases from J, leaving 21 bases between. This CDR3 contains 16 residues. In germline, CDR1 is SEHNR, CDR2 FQNEAQ (reference sequence). The full variable domain, completed using reference TRBV7-9 and TRBJ2-3, is DTGVSQNPRHKITKRGQNVTFRCDPISEHNRLYWYRQTLGQGPEFLTYFQNEAQLEKSRLLSDRFSAERPKGSFSTLEIQRTEQGDSAMYLCASSPRVREEGDTQYFGPGTRLTVL.

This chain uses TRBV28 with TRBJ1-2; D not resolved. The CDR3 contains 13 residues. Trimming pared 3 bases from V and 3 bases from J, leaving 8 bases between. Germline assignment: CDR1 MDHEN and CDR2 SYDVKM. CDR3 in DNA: TGTGCCAGCAGTTTCGGAGGTTACTATGGCTACACCTTC. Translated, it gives CASSFGGYYGYTF.

The CDR3, as DNA: TGTGCCAGCAGCTTAGAGGCCGGGGCTGGAAACACCATATATTTT. This codes for CASSLEAGAGNTIYF. The rearrangement uses TRBV7-6 and TRBJ1-3; D is ambiguous. The germline gives CDR1 SGHVS, CDR2 FNYEAQ. The length of the CDR3 is 15 residues. V dropped 1 base and J dropped 2 bases, with 9 bases sitting between them. Together with reference TRBV7-6 and TRBJ1-3, the CDR3 gives the full variable domain: GAGVSQSPRYKVTKRGQDVALRCDPISGHVSLYWYRQALGQGPEFLTYFNYEAQQDKSGLPNDRFSAERPEGSISTLTIQRTEQRDSAMYRCASSLEAGAGNTIYFGEGSWLTVV.

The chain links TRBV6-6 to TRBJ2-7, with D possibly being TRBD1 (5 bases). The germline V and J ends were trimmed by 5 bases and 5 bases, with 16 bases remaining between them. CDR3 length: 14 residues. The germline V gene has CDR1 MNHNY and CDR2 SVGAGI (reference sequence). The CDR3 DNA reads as TGTGCCAGCAGTCCCAGGGTTCCGCTAGACGAGCAGTACTTC. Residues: CASSPRVPLDEQYF.

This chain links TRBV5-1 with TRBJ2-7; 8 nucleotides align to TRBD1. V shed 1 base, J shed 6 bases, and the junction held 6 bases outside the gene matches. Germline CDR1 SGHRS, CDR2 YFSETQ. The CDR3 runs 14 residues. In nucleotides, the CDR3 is TGCGCCAGCAGCTTGTGGGGGACAGGCGGCGAGCAGTACTTC. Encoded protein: CASSLWGTGGEQYF.

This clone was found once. CDR3: CASSLIGPTYEQYF. In nucleotides, the CDR3 is TGCGCCAGCAGCTTGATTGGCCCCACCTACGAGCAGTACTTC. The chain joins TRBV5-1 to TRBJ2-7; D is uncertain. The germline CDR1 and CDR2 sequences are SGHRS and YFSETQ. With 1 base removed from V and 2 bases from J, the gap between germline ends came to 10 bases. The CDR3 runs to 14 residues.

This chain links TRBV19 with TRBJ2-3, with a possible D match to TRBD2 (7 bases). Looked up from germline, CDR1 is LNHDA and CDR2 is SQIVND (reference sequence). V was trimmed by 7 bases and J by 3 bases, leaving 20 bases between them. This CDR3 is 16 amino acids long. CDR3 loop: CASTNRGGGSTDTQYF. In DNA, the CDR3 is TGTGCCAGTACTAATCGCGGGGGCGGGTCGACAGATACGCAGTATTTT.

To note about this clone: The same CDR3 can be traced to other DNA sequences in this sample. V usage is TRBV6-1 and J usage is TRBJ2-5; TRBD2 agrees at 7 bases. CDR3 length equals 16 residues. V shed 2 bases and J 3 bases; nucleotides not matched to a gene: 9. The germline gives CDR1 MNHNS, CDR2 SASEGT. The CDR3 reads CASSELKLAGEETQYF. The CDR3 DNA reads TGTGCCAGCAGTGAACTGAAACTGGCGGGAGAAGAGACCCAGTACTTC.

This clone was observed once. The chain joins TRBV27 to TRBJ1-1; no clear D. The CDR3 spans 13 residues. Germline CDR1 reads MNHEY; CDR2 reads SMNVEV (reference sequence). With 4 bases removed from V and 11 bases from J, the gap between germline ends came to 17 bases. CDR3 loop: CASSSNTVSVAFF. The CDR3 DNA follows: TGTGCCAGCAGTTCGAATACGGTTTCGGTCGCTTTCTTT.

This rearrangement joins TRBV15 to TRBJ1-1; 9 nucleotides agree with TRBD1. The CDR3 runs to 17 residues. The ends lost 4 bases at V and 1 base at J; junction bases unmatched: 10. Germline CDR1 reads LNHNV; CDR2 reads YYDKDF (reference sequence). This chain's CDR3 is CATSTNTGGKANTEAFF. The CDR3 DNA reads TGTGCCACCAGCACAAACACAGGGGGCAAGGCGAACACTGAAGCTTTCTTT.

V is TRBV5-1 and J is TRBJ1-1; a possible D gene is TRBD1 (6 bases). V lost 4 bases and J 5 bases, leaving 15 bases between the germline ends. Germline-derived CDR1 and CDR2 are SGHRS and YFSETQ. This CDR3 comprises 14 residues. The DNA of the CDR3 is TGCGCCAGCAGCACCACAGGGTCGGAGACTGAAGCTTTCTTT. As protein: CASSTTGSETEAFF. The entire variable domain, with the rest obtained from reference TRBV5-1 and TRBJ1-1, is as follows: KAGVTQTPRYLIKTRGQQVTLSCSPISGHRSVSWYQQTPGQGLQFLFEYFSETQRNKGNFPGRFSGRQFSNSRSEMNVSTLELGDSALYLCASSTTGSETEAFFGQGTRLTVV.

The CDR3 bases are TGTGCCAGCAGCCAACTGGGAGGGTCTTCCTATGGCTACACCTTC. Its translation: CASSQLGGSSYGYTF. This rearrangement joins TRBV14 to TRBJ1-2; D gene ambiguous. CDR1 is SGHDN and CDR2 is FVKESK in the germline V gene. Trimming stripped 2 bases from V and 4 bases from J, with 14 bases between. There are 15 residues in the CDR3.

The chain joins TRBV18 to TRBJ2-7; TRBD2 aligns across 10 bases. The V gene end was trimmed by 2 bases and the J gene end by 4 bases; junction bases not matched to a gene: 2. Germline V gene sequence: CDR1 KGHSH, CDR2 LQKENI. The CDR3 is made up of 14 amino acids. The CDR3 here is CASSPTSGMYEQYF. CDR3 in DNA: TGTGCCAGCTCACCAACTAGCGGGATGTACGAGCAGTACTTC.

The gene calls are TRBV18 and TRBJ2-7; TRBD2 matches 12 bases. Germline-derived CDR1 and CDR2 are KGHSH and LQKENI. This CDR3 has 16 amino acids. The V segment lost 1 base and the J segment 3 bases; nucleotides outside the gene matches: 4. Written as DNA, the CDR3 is TGTGCCAGCTCACCACGGCGGACTAGCGGGGTCTACGAGCAGTACTTC. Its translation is CASSPRRTSGVYEQYF. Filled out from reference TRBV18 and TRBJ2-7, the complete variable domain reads NAGVMQNPRHLVRRRGQEARLRCSPMKGHSHVYWYRQLPEEGLKFMVYLQKENIIDESGMPKERFSAEFPKEGPSILRIQQVVRGDSAAYFCASSPRRTSGVYEQYFGPGTRLTVT.

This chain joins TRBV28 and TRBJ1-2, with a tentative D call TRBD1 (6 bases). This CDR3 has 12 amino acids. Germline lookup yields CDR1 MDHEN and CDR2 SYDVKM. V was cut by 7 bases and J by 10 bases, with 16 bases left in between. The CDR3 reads CASTKDRSAYTF. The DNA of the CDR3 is TGTGCCAGCACCAAAGACAGGTCGGCCTACACCTTC.

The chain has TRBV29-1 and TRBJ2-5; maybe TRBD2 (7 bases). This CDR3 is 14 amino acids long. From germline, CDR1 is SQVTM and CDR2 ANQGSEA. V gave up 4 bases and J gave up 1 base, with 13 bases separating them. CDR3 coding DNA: TGCAGCGTTGTGGGGGGGGCGGTCCAAGAGACCCAGTACTTC. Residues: CSVVGGAVQETQYF.

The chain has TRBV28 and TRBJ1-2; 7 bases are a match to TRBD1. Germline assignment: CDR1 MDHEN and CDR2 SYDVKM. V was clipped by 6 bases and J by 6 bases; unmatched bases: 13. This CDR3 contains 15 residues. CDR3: CASRENRGWFNGYTF. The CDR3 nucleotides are TGTGCCAGCAGAGAGAACAGGGGATGGTTCAATGGCTACACCTTC.

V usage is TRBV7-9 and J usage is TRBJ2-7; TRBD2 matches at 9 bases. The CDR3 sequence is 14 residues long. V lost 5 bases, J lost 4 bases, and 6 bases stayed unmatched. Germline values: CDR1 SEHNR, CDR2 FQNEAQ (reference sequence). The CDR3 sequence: CASSPRLAEYEQYF. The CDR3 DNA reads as TGTGCCAGCAGCCCGAGACTAGCGGAATACGAGCAGTACTTC.

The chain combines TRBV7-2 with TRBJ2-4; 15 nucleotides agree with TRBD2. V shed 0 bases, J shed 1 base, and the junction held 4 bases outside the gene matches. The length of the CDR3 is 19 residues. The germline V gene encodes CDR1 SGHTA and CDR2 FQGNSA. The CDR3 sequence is CASSLAGLAGGGAKNIQYF. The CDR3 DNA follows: TGTGCCAGCAGCTTAGCGGGACTAGCGGGGGGAGGGGCCAAAAACATTCAGTACTTC.

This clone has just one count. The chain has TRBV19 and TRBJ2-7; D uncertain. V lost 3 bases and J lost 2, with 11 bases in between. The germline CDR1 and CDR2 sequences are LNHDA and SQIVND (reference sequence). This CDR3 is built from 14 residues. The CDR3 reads CASSIGIATYEQYF. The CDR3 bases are TGTGCCAGTAGTATCGGTATAGCAACCTACGAGCAGTACTTC.

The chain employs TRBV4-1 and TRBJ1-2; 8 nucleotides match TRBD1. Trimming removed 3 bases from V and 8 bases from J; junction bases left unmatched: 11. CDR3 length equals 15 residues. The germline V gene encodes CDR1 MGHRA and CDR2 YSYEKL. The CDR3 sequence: CASSQEGQAVFGYTF. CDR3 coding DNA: TGCGCCAGCAGCCAGGAGGGACAGGCCGTTTTCGGCTACACCTTC.

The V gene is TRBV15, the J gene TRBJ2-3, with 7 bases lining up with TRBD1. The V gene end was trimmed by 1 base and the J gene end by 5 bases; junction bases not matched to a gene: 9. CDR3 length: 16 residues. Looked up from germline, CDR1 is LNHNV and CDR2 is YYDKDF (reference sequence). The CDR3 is CATSRATGRFGDTQYF. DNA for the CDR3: TGTGCCACCAGCAGAGCGACAGGGCGATTTGGAGATACGCAGTATTTT.

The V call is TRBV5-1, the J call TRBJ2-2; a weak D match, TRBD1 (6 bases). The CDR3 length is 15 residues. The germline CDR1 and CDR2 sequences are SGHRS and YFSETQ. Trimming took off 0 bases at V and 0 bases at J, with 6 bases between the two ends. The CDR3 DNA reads TGCGCCAGCAGCTTGGGGGACACGAACACCGGGGAGCTGTTTTTT. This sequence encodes CASSLGDTNTGELFF. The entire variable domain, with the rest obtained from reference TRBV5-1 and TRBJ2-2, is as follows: KAGVTQTPRYLIKTRGQQVTLSCSPISGHRSVSWYQQTPGQGLQFLFEYFSETQRNKGNFPGRFSGRQFSNSRSEMNVSTLELGDSALYLCASSLGDTNTGELFFGEGSRLTVL.